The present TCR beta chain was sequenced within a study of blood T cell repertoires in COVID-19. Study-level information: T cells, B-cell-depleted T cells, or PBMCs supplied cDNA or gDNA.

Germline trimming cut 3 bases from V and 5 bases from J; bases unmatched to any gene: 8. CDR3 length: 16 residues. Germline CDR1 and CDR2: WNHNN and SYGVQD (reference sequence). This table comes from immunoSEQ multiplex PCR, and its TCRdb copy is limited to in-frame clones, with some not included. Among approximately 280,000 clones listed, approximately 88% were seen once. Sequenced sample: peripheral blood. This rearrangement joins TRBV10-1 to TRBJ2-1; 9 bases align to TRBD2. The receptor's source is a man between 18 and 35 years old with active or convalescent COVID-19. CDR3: CASSETPGTSNNEQFF. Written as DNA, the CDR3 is TGCGCCAGCAGTGAAACCCCCGGGACTAGCAACAATGAGCAGTTCTTC.